What follows are 3 T cell receptor beta chains derived from one specimen sequenced in a study of OX40 agonist ivuxolimab in advanced cancers. The data were produced by immunoSEQ multiplex PCR, yet TCRdb's version contains in-frame clones alone and is incomplete. Of about 65,000 clones listed, around 87% were seen once; the top ten hold over 0.35%. This specimen consisted of CD4+ or CD8+ T cells sorted from blood, obtained in a trial of the OX40 agonist ivuxolimab. These receptors were taken from an adult with an advanced solid tumor such as melanoma, head and neck, liver or kidney cancer.

The chain recombines TRBV19 with TRBJ1-6; tentatively, D is TRBD1 (6 bases). With 7 bases removed from V and 0 bases from J, the gap between germline ends came to 10 bases. Germline CDR1 LNHDA, CDR2 SQIVND (reference sequence). The CDR3 sequence is 15 residues long. The CDR3: CASTSGVSYNSPLHF. CDR3 nucleotide sequence: TGTGCCAGTACCTCAGGGGTCTCCTATAATTCACCCCTCCACTTT.

J is TRBJ1-4 and V is TRBV25-1; TRBD1 matches 9 bases. This CDR3 is 15 amino acids long. Germline assignment: CDR1 MGHDK and CDR2 SYGVNS. Trimming cost V 3 bases and J 7 bases; bases outside gene matches: 6. The CDR3 region has the DNA TGTGCCAGCAGTGATACGGGACAGGGTCGTGAAAAACTGTTTTTT. Translation gives CASSDTGQGREKLFF. Filled out from reference TRBV25-1 and TRBJ1-4, the complete variable domain reads EADIYQTPRYLVIGTGKKITLECSQTMGHDKMYWYQQDPGMELHLIHYSYGVNSTEKGDLSSESTVSRIRTEHFPLTLESARPSHTSQYLCASSDTGQGREKLFFGSGTQLSVL.

This clone was seen only a few times. The chain uses TRBV18 and TRBJ1-6; D remains unclear. Looked up from germline, CDR1 is KGHSH and CDR2 is LQKENI. CDR3 length: 13 residues. The germline V and J ends were trimmed by 0 bases and 7 bases, with 4 bases remaining between them. The DNA of the CDR3 is TGTGCCAGCTCACCACCGTTCAATTCACCCCTCCACTTT. Amino acids: CASSPPFNSPLHF.